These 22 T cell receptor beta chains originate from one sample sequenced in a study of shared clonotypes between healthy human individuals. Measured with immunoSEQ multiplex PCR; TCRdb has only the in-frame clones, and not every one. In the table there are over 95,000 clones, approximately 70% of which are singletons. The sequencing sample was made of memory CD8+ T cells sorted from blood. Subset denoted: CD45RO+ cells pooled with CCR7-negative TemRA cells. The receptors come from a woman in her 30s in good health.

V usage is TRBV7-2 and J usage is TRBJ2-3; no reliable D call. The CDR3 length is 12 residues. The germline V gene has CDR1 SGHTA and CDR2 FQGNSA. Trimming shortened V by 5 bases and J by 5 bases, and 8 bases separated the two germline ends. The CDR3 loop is CASSTYLDTQYF. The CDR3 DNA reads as TGTGCCAGCAGCACCTACTTAGATACGCAGTATTTT.

For the CDR3, the DNA is TGTGCCAGCACCGCTTCCGACAGGGCGACCCACGAGCAGTACTTC. It translates to CASTASDRATHEQYF. This sequence joins TRBV25-1 and TRBJ2-7, with 7 bases matching TRBD1. The CDR3 length is 15 residues. V gave up 7 bases and J gave up 5 bases; unmatched junction bases: 14. The V gene's germline CDR1 is MGHDK and CDR2 SYGVNS.

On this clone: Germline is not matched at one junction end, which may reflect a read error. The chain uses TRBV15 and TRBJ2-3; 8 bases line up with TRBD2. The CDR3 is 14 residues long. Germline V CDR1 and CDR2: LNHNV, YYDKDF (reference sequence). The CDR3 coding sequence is TGTGCCACCAGCGGCCGGACTAGCAAAGATACGCAGTATTTT. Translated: CATSGRTSKDTQYF.

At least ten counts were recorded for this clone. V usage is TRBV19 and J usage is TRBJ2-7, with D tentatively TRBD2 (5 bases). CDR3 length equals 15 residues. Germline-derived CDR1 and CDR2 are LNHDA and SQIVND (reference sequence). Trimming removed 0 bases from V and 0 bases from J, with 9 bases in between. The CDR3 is CASSIEYSASYEQYF. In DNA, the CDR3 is TGTGCCAGTAGTATAGAGTATAGCGCCTCCTACGAGCAGTACTTC.

In DNA form, the CDR3 reads TGTGCCTGGAGCCAAGGACTGAACTATGGCTACACCTTC. Protein sequence: CAWSQGLNYGYTF. This chain joins TRBV30 and TRBJ1-2; no clear D. This CDR3 region has 13 residues. Germline loops: CDR1 GTSNPN, CDR2 SVGIG (reference sequence). Trimming pared 3 bases from V and 2 bases from J, leaving 10 bases between. The whole variable domain, filled in from reference TRBV30 and TRBJ1-2, reads SQTIHQWPATLVQPVGSPLSLECTVEGTSNPNLYWYRQAAGRGLQLLFYSVGIGQISSEVPQNLSASRPQDRQFILSSKKLLLSDSGFYLCAWSQGLNYGYTFGSGTRLTVV.

CDR3 amino acids: CASRGEGGPVDYEQYF. CDR3 nucleotides: TGTGCCAGCAGGGGAGAAGGGGGCCCGGTAGATTACGAGCAGTACTTC. The chain employs TRBV27 and TRBJ2-7; 7 nucleotides match TRBD1. V was pared by 6 bases and J by 4 bases, with 15 bases of the junction left unmatched. The CDR3 consists of 16 residues. Germline CDR1 and CDR2: MNHEY and SMNVEV (reference sequence).

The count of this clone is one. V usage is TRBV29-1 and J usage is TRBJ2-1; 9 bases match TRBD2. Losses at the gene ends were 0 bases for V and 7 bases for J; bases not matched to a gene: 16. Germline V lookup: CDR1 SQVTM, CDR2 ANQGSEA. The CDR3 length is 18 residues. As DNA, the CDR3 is TGCAGCGTTGAAGATGCAGGTGGGACCGGGACTAGCACGAATGAGCAGTTCTTC. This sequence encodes CSVEDAGGTGTSTNEQFF.

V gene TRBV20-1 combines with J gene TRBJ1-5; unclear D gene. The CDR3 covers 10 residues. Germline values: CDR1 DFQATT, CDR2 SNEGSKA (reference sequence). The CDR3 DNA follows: TGCAGGCCCCCCCCTCAGCCCCAGCATTTT. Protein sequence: CRPPPQPQHF.

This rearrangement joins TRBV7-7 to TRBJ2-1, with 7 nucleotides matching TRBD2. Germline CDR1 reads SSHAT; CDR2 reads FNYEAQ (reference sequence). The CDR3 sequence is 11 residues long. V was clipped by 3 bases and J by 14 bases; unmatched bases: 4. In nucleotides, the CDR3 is TGTGCCAGCAGCTTTGGGGGGGTTAAGTTCTTC. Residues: CASSFGGVKFF.

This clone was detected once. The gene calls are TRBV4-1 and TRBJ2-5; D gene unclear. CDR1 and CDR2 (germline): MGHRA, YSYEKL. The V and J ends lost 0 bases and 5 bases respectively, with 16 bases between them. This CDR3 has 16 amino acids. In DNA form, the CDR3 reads TGCGCCAGCAGCCAAGAACGGGCAGGCCTGGCGGAGACCCAGTACTTC. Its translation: CASSQERAGLAETQYF.

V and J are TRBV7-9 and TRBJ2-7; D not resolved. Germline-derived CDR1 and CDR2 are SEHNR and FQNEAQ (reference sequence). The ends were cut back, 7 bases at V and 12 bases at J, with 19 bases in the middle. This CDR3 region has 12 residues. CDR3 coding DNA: TGTGCCAGCACCCGACTTTCTTATGTCCCGTACTTC. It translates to CASTRLSYVPYF.

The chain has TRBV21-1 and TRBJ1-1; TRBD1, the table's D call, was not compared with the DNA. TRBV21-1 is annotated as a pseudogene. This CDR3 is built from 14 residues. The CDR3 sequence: CASSRQGARGEAFF. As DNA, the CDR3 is TGTGCCAGCAGCAGACAGGGGGCAAGGGGTGAAGCTTTCTTT.

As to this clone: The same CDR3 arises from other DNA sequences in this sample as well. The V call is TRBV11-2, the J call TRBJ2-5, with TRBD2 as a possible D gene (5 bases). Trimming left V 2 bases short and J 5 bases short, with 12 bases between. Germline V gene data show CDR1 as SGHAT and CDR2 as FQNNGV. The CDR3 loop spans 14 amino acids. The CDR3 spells CASSLSPGTETQYF. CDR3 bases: TGTGCCAGCAGCTTATCCCCGGGAACGGAGACCCAGTACTTC.

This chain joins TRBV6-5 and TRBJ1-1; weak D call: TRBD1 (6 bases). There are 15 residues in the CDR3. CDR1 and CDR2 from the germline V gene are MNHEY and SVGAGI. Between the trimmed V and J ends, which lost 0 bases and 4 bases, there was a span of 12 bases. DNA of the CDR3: TGTGCCAGCAGTTACTCGATGGGGGCAGGCACTGAAGCTTTCTTT. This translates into CASSYSMGAGTEAFF.

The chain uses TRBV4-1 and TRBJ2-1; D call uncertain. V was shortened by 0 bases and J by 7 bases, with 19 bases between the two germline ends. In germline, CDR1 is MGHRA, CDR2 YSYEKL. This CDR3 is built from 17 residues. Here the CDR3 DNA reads TGCGCCAGCAGCCAAGATCGGACCTCCATCCCCGCAAATGAGCAGTTCTTC. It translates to CASSQDRTSIPANEQFF.

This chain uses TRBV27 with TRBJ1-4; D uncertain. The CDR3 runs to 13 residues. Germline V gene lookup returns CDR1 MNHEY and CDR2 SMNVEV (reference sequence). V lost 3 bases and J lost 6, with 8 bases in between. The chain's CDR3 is CASSFEGDEKLFF. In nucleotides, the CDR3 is TGTGCCAGCAGTTTTGAGGGAGATGAAAAACTGTTTTTT.

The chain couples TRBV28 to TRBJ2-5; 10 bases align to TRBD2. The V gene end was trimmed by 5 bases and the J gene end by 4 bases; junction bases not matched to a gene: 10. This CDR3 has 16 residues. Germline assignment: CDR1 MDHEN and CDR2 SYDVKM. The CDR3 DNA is TGTGCCAGCAGTCCCCGGACTAGCGGCATTTCAGAGACCCAGTACTTC. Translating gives CASSPRTSGISETQYF.

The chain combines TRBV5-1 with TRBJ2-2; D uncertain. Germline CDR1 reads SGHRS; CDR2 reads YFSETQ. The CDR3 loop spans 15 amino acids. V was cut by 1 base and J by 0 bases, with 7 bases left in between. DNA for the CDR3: TGCGCCAGCAGCTTGCCAGAAACGAACACCGGGGAGCTGTTTTTT. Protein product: CASSLPETNTGELFF. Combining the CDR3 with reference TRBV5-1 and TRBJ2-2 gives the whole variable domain KAGVTQTPRYLIKTRGQQVTLSCSPISGHRSVSWYQQTPGQGLQFLFEYFSETQRNKGNFPGRFSGRQFSNSRSEMNVSTLELGDSALYLCASSLPETNTGELFFGEGSRLTVL.

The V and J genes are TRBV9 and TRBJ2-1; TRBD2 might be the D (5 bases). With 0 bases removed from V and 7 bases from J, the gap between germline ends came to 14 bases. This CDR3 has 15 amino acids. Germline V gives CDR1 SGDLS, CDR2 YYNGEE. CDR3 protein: CASSVAWGVSNEQFF. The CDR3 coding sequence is TGTGCCAGCAGCGTAGCCTGGGGAGTTAGTAATGAGCAGTTCTTC.

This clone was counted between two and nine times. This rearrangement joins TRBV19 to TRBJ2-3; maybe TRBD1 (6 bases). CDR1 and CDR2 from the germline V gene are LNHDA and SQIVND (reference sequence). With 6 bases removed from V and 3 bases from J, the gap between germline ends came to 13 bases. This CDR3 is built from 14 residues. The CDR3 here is CASRNRAVTDTQYF. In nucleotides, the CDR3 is TGTGCCAGTAGAAACAGGGCAGTAACAGATACGCAGTATTTT.

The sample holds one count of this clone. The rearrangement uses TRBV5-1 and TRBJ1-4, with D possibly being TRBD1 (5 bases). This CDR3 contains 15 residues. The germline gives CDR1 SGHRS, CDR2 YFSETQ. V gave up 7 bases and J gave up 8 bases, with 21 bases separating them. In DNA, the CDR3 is TGCGCCAGCGGAAATTCGGGGACCGAGGGGGAAAAACTGTTTTTT. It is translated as CASGNSGTEGEKLFF.

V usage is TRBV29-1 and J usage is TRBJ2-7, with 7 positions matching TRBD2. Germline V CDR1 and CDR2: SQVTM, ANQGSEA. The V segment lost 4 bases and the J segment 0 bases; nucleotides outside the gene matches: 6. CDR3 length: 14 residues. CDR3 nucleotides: TGCAGCGTTGTTGGGGGAGGGCCCTCCTACGAGCAGTACTTC. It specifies CSVVGGGPSYEQYF.